One and the same sample provided the 3 T cell receptor beta chains below, sequenced in a study of T-cell memory formation after mild COVID-19. Using its own MiXCR run on the 5' RACE reads, TCRdb lists one record per CDR3 protein. In the table there are fewer than 35,000 distinct CDR3 sequences, about 16% of which are singletons. The sequenced sample was PBMCs or a T cell subset sorted from them (not recorded which). These receptors were taken from an adult who had mild COVID-19 (a few samples of this study predate the infection). Cell type and time point are not known.

The chain couples TRBV24-1 to TRBJ2-1, with D unresolved. V was pared by 3 bases and J by 0 bases, with 8 bases between. CDR3 length: 15 amino acids. CDR1 is KGHDR and CDR2 is SFDVKD in the germline V gene. The chain's CDR3 is CATSDLPSSYNEQFF. The CDR3 coding sequence is TGTGCCACCAGTGATCTCCCAAGCTCCTACAATGAGCAGTTCTTC.

The sample holds one count of this clonotype. The chain recombines TRBV12-3 or TRBV12-4 with TRBJ1-2; tentatively, D is TRBD1 (6 bases). V gave up 6 bases and J gave up 4 bases, with 18 bases separating them. The CDR3 has 15 amino acids. CDR3: CASRSDRKPSYGYTF. CDR3 in DNA: TGTGCCAGCAGATCCGACAGGAAACCTTCCTATGGCTACACCTTC.

This clonotype was found many times. The rearrangement joins TRBV12-3 or TRBV12-4 to TRBJ1-1; D possibly corresponds to TRBD1 (6 bases). The CDR3 totals 13 residues. The V end lost 8 bases, the J end lost 8 bases, and 18 bases lay between the germline ends. The CDR3 is CASSPFGGGEAFF. DNA for the CDR3: TGTGCCAGCTCCCCATTTGGGGGCGGGGAAGCTTTCTTT.